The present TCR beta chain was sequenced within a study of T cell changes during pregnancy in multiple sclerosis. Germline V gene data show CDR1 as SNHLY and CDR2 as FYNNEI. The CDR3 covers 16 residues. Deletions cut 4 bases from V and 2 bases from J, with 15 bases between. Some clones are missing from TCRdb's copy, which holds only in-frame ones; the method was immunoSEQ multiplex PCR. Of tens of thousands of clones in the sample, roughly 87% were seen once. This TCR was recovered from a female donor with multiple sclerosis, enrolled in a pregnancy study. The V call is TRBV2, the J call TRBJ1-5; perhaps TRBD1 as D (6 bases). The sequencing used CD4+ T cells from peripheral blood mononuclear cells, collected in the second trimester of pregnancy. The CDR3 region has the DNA TGTGCCAGCAGTGCACGGGGGGCGCGGGGCAATCAGCCCCAGCATTTT. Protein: CASSARGARGNQPQHF.